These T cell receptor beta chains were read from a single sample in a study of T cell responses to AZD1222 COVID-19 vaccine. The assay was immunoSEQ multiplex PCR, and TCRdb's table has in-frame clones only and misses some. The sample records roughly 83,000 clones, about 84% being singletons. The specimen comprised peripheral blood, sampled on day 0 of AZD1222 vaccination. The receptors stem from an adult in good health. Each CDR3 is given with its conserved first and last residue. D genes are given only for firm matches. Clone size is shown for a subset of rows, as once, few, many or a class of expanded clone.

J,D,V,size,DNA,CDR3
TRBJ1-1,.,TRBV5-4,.,TGTGCCAGCAGCTTGCGGGCCTACACTGAAGCTTTCTTT,CASSLRAYTEAFF
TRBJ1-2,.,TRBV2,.,TGTGCCAGCAGTGAGGAAGGGGTCCATGGCTACACCTTC,CASSEEGVHGYTF
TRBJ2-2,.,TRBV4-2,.,TGTGCCAGCAGCCCGATAGAGCTTTCTGGGGCGAACACCGGGGAGCTGTTTTTT,CASSPIELSGANTGELFF
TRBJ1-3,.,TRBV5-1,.,TGCGCCAGCAGCTTGGCCGGCAGCTCTGGAAACACCATATATTTT,CASSLAGSSGNTIYF
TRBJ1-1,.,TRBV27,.,TGTGCCAGCAGTTCCACGGAGGGGACTGAAGCTTTCTTT,CASSSTEGTEAFF
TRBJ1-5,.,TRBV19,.,TGTGCCAGTAAAGTTTCGTGGTCCAGAGTACGCAATCAGCCCCAGCATTTT,CASKVSWSRVRNQPQHF
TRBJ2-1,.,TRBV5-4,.,TGTGCCAGCAGGGGGCAAGGCTTCTCCTACAATGAGCAGTTCTTC,CASRGQGFSYNEQFF
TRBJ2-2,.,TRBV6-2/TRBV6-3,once,TGTGCCAGCAGTTACTTGCCTCCGAACACCGGGGAGCTGTTTTTT,CASSYLPPNTGELFF
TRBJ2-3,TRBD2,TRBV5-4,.,TGTGCCAGCAGCTTTCTGGGCGGGGGGGCCGCAGATACGCAGTATTTT,CASSFLGGGAADTQYF
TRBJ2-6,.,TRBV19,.,TGTGCCAGTAGTACCGGGACGGACTCTGGGGCCAACGTCCTGACTTTC,CASSTGTDSGANVLTF
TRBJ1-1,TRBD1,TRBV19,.,TGTGCCAGTAGTTTAGACAGGGGAGTGGAAACTGAAGCTTTCTTT,CASSLDRGVETEAFF
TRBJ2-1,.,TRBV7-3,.,TGTGCCAGCAGCCGGCGTGGTAGAGGGGAGATTTCCTACAATGAGCAGTTCTTC,CASSRRGRGEISYNEQFF
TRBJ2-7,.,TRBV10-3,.,TGTGCCATCTCCGACGGGCCCTACGAGCAGTACTTC,CAISDGPYEQYF
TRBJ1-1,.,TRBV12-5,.,TGTGCTAGTGGTTCAACCAGGGGCGGGAGCACTGAAGCTTTCTTT,CASGSTRGGSTEAFF
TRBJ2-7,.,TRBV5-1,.,TGCGCCAGCAGCTTGGCTCTAGCGACAGGGTGGGAGGAGCAGTACTTC,CASSLALATGWEEQYF
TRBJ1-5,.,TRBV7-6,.,TGTGCCAGCAGCTCGCGGAGAAATCAGCCCCAGCATTTT,CASSSRRNQPQHF
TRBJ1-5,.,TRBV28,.,TGTGCCAGCAGTTTCTTGGGCGGCCCCGAGAGGGATCAGCCCCAGCATTTT,CASSFLGGPERDQPQHF
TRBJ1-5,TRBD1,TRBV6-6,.,TGTGCCAGCAGTCCGACAGGGGGAAGTCAGCCCCAGCATTTT,CASSPTGGSQPQHF
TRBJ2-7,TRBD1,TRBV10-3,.,TGTGCCATCAGTAAAAGTGGACAGGGGGCCTACGAGCAGTACTTC,CAISKSGQGAYEQYF
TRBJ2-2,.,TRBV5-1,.,TGCGCCAGCAGCCCGAACACCGGGGAGCTGTTTTTT,CASSPNTGELFF
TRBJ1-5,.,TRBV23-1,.,TGCGCCAGCAATTCAGCGCGCAATCAGCCCCAGCATTTT,CASNSARNQPQHF
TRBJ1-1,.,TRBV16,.,TGTGCCAGCAGCCCCGACAAGAACACTGAAGCTTTCTTT,CASSPDKNTEAFF
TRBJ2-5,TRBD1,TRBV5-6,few,TGTGCCAGCAGCTCCCCGACAGGGGCTGACCAAGAGACCCAGTACTTC,CASSSPTGADQETQYF
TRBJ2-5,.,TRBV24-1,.,TGTGCCACCAGTGATTTCAAGCATTTACGAGAGACCCAGTACTTC,CATSDFKHLRETQYF
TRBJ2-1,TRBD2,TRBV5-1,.,TGCGCCAGCCGCGCCGGGACTAGCGGTGAGCAGTTCTTC,CASRAGTSGEQFF
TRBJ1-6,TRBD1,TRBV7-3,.,TGTGCCAGCAGCTTAAGGAGGGTTATGGACAGGGTAGATAATTCACCCCTCCACTTT,CASSLRRVMDRVDNSPLHF
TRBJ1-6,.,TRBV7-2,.,TGTGCCAGCAGCCTCAACATGCCCCAGGCACCCCTCCACTTT,CASSLNMPQAPLHF
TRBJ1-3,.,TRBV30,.,TGTGCCTGGAGTGTCCGAGGAAGAAACACCATATATTTT,CAWSVRGRNTIYF
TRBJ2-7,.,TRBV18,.,TGTGCCAGCTCACAGTGGGCTAGGGGCCACGAGCAGTACTTC,CASSQWARGHEQYF
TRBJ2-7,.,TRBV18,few,TGTGCCAGCTCACGAGTCGGACAGCCTACTTACGAGCAGTACTTC,CASSRVGQPTYEQYF
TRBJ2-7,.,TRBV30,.,TGTGCCTGGAGTACCACCCATCCGGGACGGGGGAAATACGAGCAGTACTTC,CAWSTTHPGRGKYEQYF
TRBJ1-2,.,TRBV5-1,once,TGCGCCAGCAGCCCCGGGACCCTCTATGGCTACACCTTC,CASSPGTLYGYTF
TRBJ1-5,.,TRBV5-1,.,TGCGCCAGCAGCTTAGGGCCTAATCAGCCCCAGCATTTT,CASSLGPNQPQHF
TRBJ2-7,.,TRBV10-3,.,TGTGCCACCGGCCTCGGGTTCGGACAGTCCTACGAGCAGTACTTC,CATGLGFGQSYEQYF
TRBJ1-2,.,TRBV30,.,TGTGCCTGGACCATGGGAGGGGACCTCCTCTTC,CAWTMGGDLLF
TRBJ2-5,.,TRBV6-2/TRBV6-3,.,TGTGCCAGCAGTCCCTTCGGGACCCAGTACTTC,CASSPFGTQYF
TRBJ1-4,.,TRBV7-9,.,TGTGCCAGCAGCCTTTGGGGGAGGGCGGATGAAAAACTGTTTTTT,CASSLWGRADEKLFF
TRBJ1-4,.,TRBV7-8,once,TGTGCCAGCAGCTTAGGGTCTGCAACTAATGAAAAACTGTTTTTT,CASSLGSATNEKLFF
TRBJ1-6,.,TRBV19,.,TGTGCCAGTAGTGGTCTCTCCCTGGGGCCCCTCCACTTT,CASSGLSLGPLHF
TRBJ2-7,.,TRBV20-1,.,TGCAGTGCTAGCAGGGCAGACGAGCAGTACTTC,CSASRADEQYF
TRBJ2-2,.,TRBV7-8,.,TGTGCCAGCCTCCCCCCTTTGGGGGCAGGCACCGGGGAGCTGTTTTTT,CASLPPLGAGTGELFF
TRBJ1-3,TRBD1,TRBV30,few,TGTGCCTGGAGTCGGACAGGCGGCTCTGGAAACACCATATATTTT,CAWSRTGGSGNTIYF
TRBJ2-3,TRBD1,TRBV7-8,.,TGTGCCAGCCTTCTACAGGGGGCCACAGATACGCAGTATTTT,CASLLQGATDTQYF
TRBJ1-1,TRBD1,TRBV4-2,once,TGTGCCAGCAGCCCGGCCTCCGGACAGGGCAAACTCAACACTGAAGCTTTCTTT,CASSPASGQGKLNTEAFF
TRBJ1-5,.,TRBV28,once,TGTGCCAGCAGTTTGGCCATAGGGGATTATAGCAATCAGCCCCAGCATTTT,CASSLAIGDYSNQPQHF
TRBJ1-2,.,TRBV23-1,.,TGCGCCAGCTCCCGTCTGAGGGGTGGAGTTGGATATGGCTACACCTTC,CASSRLRGGVGYGYTF
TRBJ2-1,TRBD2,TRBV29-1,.,TGCAGCGTAGTGGGTAGCGGGGGTTACAATGAGCAGTTCTTC,CSVVGSGGYNEQFF
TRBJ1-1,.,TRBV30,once,TGTGCCTGGAGACACCTGATGAACACTGAAGCTTTCTTT,CAWRHLMNTEAFF
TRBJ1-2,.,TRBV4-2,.,TGTGCCAGCAGCCAGGCTCCGGGATCGCTCTATGGCTACACCTTC,CASSQAPGSLYGYTF
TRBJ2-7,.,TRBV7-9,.,TGTGCCAGCAGCCCCCCGGCCGGGGGCTCCTACGAGCAGTACTTC,CASSPPAGGSYEQYF
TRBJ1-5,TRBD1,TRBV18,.,TGTGCCAGCAGCCGGGACAGGGATCAGCCCCAGCATTTT,CASSRDRDQPQHF
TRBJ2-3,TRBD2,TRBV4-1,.,TGCGCCAGCAGCCAAGATAGTCTAGCGGGGAGCAGGGATACGCAGTATTTT,CASSQDSLAGSRDTQYF
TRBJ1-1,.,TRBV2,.,TGTGCCAGCAGTCTTACAGACAGACTGAACACTGAAGCTTTCTTT,CASSLTDRLNTEAFF
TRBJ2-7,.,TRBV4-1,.,TGCGCCAGCAGCCAAGAGATTAACTACGAGCAGTACTTC,CASSQEINYEQYF
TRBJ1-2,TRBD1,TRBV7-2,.,TGTGCCAGCAGCATGGGACAGGGGGATGGCTACACCTTC,CASSMGQGDGYTF